This T cell receptor beta chain emerged from a study of molecular identifiers for immune sequencing clone quantification. Naive CD8 sequencing libraries were generated from around 20,000 to 990,000 sorted cells, with 10%, 30% or 50% RNA as input. Sorting selected naive CD8 T cells with a CD8+CD4-CCR7+CD45RA+ phenotype. In germline, CDR1 is KGHSH, CDR2 LQKENI. The CDR3 length is 16 residues. With 3 bases removed from V and 7 bases from J, the gap between germline ends came to 21 bases. TCRdb fed the PCR reads into MiXCR, producing one record per CDR3 protein. Found here are about 630,000 distinct CDR3 sequences, around 25% of them singletons; the top ten hold about 0.84%. The sample holds a few counts of this clonotype.

The chain is built from TRBV18 and TRBJ1-1; D is possibly TRBD1 (5 bases). The receptor was derived from a human donor in good health. Some libraries in this study had Jurkat cell RNA spiked in. The sequencing input was naive CD8+ T cells from blood, with Jurkat cell RNA spiked in. Subset denoted: FACS-sorted CD8+CD4-CCR7+CD45RA+ naive T cells. The DNA for the CDR3 is TGTGCCAGCTCACCCGGACTGGACATTTGGGGTGGTGAAGCTTTCTTT. Residues: CASSPGLDIWGGEAFF.